This T cell receptor beta chain comes out of a study of T cells in Graves' hyperthyroidism and ophthalmopathy. Study-level findings and limits: Blood also carried most thyroid clonotypes expanded above 0.001. In simple terms, a model built on 13 V-J features told ophthalmopathy apart from stable hyperthyroidism.

Diagnostic decisions used clinical symptoms, serum thyroxine and TRAb, thyroid ultrasound and orbital computed tomography. This clonotype was recorded many times. Its antigen is currently unknown. Authors of the study amplified TCR beta CDR3 regions from RNA transcripts. Using the HTBI primer set, a first-round RT-PCR was run on the TCR CDR3. TCRdb analysed the multiplex PCR reads with MiXCR anew, one entry per CDR3 protein. Of about 700,000 distinct CDR3 sequences in the sample, about 45% were seen once. This sequence was found in an adult man with Graves' disease, either hyperthyroidism or ophthalmopathy (not recorded which). Sequencing was performed on peripheral blood or thyroid tissue (not recorded which).

For the CDR3, the DNA is TGTGCCAGCAGCTTAGCAGGGACTAGTTGGTACGAGCAGTACTTC. Residues: CASSLAGTSWYEQYF. V and J are TRBV7-8 and TRBJ2-7, with 8 bases lining up with TRBD2. The CDR3 totals 15 residues. Germline trimming cut 0 bases from V and 4 bases from J; bases unmatched to any gene: 5. Germline V gene sequence: CDR1 SGHVS, CDR2 FQNEAQ.